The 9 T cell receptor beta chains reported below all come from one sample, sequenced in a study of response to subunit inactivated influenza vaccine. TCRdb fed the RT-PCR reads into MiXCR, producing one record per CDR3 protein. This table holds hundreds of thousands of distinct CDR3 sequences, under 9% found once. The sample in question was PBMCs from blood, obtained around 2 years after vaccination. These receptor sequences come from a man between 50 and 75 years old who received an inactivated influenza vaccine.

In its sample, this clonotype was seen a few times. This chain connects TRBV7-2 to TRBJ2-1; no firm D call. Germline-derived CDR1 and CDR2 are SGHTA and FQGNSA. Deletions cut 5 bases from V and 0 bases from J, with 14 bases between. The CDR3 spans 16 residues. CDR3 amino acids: CASSVAASSSYNEQFF. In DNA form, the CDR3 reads TGTGCCAGCAGCGTGGCAGCCTCGAGCTCCTACAATGAGCAGTTCTTC.

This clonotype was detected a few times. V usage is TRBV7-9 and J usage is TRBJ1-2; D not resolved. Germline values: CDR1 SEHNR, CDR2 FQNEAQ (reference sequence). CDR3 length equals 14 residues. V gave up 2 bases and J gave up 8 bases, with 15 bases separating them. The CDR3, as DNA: TGTGCCAGCAGCTTAAGTCCGCAGGCGAACGGCTACACCTTC. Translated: CASSLSPQANGYTF.

The CDR3 reads CSANPGQGSDTQYF. CDR3 nucleotide sequence: TGCAGTGCCAACCCGGGACAGGGGTCAGATACGCAGTATTTT. The gene calls are TRBV20-1 and TRBJ2-3; the match to TRBD1 covers 10 bases. After removal of 6 bases from V and 4 bases from J, the junction contained 7 bases not matched to a gene. The CDR3 consists of 14 residues. In germline, CDR1 is DFQATT, CDR2 SNEGSKA (reference sequence).

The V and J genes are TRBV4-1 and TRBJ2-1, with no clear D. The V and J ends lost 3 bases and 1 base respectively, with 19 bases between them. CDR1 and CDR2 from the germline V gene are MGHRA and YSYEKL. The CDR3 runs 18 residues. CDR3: CASSQSVSRSPSYNEQFF. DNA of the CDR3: TGCGCCAGCAGCCAGTCTGTAAGTCGATCCCCATCCTACAATGAGCAGTTCTTC.

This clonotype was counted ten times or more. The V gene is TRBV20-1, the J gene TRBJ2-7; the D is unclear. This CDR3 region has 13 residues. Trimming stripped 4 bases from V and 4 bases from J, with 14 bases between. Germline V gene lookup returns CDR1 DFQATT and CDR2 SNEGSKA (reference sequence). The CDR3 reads CSANDKTDYEQYF. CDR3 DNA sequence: TGCAGTGCTAATGACAAAACCGATTACGAGCAGTACTTC.

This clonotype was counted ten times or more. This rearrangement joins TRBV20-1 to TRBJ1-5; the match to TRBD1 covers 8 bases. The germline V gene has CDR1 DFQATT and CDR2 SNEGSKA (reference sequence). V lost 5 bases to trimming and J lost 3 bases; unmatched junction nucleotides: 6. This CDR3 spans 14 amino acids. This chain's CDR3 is CSAFAGGPNQPQHF. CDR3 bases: TGCAGTGCTTTCGCAGGGGGCCCCAATCAGCCCCAGCATTTT.

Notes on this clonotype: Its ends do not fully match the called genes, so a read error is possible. CDR3 in amino acids: CASSMGGRNNEQVF. The DNA for the CDR3 is TGTGCCAGTAGTATGGGGGGCAGAAACAATGAGCAGGTCTTC. V gene TRBV19 combines with J gene TRBJ2-1, with D perhaps matching TRBD1 or TRBD2 (6 bases each). CDR1 and CDR2 (germline): LNHDA, SQIVND (reference sequence). This CDR3 is built from 14 residues.

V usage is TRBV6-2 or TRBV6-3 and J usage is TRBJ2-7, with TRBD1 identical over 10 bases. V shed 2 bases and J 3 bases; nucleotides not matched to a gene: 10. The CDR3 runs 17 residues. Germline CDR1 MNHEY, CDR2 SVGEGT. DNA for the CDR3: TGTGCCAGCAGTTACGCCCGGGACAGGGGACGAGGCTACGAGCAGTACTTC. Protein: CASSYARDRGRGYEQYF.

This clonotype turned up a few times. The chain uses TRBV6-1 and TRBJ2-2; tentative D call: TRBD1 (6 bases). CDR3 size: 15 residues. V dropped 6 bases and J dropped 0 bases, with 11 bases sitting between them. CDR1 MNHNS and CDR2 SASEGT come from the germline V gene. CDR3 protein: CASRVTGTNTGELFF. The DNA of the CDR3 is TGTGCCAGCAGGGTCACAGGGACGAACACCGGGGAGCTGTTTTTT.